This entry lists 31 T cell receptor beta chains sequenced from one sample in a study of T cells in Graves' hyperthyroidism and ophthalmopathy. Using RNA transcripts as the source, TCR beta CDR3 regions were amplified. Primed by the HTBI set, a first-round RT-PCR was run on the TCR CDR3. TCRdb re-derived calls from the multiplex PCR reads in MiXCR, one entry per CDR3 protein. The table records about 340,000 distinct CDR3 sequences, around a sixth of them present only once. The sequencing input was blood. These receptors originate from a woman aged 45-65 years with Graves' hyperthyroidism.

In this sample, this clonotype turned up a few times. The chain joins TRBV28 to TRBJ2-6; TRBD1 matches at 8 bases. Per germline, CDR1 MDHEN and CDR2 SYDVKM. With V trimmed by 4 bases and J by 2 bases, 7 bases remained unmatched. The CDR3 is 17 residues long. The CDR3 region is CASSYHDRGAGANVLTF. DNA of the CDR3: TGTGCCAGCAGTTACCACGACAGGGGAGCTGGGGCCAACGTCCTGACTTTC.

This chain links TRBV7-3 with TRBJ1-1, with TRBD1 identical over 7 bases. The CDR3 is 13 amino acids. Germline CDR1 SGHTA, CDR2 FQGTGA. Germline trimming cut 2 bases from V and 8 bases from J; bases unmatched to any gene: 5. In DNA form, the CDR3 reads TGTGCCAGCAGCTTACTTAGGGGGCAGGAAGCTTTCTTT. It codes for CASSLLRGQEAFF.

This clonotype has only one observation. The CDR3 DNA reads as TGTGCCAGCAGCGTAGCGGGGGCTTCAGATACGCAGTATTTT. Translation: CASSVAGASDTQYF. This chain joins TRBV9 and TRBJ2-3; D could derive from TRBD1 or TRBD2 (6 bases each). Per the germline V gene, CDR1 is SGDLS and CDR2 is YYNGEE. This CDR3 is 14 amino acids long. Trimming left V 0 bases short and J 4 bases short, with 9 bases between.

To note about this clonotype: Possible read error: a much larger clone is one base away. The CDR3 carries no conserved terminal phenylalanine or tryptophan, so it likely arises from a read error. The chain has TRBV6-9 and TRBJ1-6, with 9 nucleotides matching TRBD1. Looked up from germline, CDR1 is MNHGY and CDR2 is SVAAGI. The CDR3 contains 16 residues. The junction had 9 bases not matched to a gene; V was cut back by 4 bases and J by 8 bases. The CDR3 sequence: CASSLIPGQGHSPLHS. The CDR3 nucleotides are TGTGCCAGCAGTTTGATCCCGGGACAGGGTCATTCACCCCTCCACTCT.

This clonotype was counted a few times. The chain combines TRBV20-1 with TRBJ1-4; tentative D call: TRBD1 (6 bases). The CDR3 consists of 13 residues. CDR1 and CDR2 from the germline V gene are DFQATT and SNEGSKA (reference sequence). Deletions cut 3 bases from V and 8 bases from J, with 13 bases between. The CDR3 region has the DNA TGCAGTGCTAGGGGACGGGGGGCCGAAAAACTGTTTTTT. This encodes CSARGRGAEKLFF.

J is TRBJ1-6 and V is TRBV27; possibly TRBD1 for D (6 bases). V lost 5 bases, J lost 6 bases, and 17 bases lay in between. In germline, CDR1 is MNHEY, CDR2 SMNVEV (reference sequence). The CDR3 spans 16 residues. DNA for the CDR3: TGTGCCAGCAGTCCAACCCCCACAGGGTTTAATTCACCCCTCCACTTT. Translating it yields CASSPTPTGFNSPLHF.

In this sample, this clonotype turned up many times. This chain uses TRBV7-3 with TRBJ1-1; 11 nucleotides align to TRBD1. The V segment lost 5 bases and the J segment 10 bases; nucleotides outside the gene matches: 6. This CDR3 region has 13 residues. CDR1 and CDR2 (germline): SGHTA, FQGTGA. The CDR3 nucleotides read TGTGCCAGCAGCCCCGGACAGGGGGCGGGAGCTTTCTTT. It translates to CASSPGQGAGAFF.

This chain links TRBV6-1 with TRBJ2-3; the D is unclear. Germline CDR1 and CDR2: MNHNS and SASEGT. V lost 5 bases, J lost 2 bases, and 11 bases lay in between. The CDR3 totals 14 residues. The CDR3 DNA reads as TGTGCCAGCAGTTCCAACACTCTCACAGATACGCAGTATTTT. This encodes CASSSNTLTDTQYF.

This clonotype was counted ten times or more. The CDR3 loop is CASSEFSTDTQYF. The CDR3 DNA sequence: TGTGCCAGCAGTGAATTCAGCACAGATACGCAGTATTTT. The chain links TRBV2 to TRBJ2-3; unclear D gene. The CDR3 has 13 amino acids. Per germline, CDR1 SNHLY and CDR2 FYNNEI. V gave up 2 bases and J gave up 0 bases, with 3 bases separating them.

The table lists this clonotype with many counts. DNA for the CDR3: TGTGCCAGCAGCCCGGCCCTCTACGAGCAGTACTTC. The encoded protein is CASSPALYEQYF. V is TRBV11-2 and J is TRBJ2-7; no clear D. Germline V gives CDR1 SGHAT, CDR2 FQNNGV. V was clipped by 5 bases and J by 3 bases, with 8 bases between them. This CDR3 is built from 12 residues.

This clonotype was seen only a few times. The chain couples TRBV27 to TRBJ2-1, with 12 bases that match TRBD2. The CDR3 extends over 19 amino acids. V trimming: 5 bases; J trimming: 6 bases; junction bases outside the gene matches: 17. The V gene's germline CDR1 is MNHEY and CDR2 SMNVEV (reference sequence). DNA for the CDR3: TGTGCCAGCAGTCACCTTACCCCCACACTAGCGGGGGGTGGCAATGAGCAGTTCTTC. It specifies CASSHLTPTLAGGGNEQFF.

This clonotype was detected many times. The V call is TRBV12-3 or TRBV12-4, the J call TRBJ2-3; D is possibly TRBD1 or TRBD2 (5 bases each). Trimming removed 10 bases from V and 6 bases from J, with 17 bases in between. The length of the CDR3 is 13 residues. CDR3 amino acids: CAIQGEGWDTQYF. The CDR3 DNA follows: TGTGCCATCCAGGGAGAGGGGTGGGATACGCAGTATTTT.

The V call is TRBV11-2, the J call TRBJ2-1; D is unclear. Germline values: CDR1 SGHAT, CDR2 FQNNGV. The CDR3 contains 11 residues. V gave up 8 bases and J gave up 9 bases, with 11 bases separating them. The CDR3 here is CASLGSVEQFF. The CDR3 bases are TGTGCCAGCCTGGGATCGGTTGAGCAGTTCTTC. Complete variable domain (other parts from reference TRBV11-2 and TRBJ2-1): EAGVAQSPRYKIIEKRQSVAFWCNPISGHATLYWYQQILGQGPKLLIQFQNNGVVDDSQLPKDRFSAERLKGVDSTLKIQPAKLEDSAVYLCASLGSVEQFFGPGTRLTVL.

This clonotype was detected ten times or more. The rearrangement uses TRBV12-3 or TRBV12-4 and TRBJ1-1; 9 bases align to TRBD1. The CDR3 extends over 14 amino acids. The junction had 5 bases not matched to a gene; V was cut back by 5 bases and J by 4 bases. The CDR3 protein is CASSRQGVITEAFF. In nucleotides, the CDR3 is TGTGCCAGCAGTAGACAGGGGGTAATCACTGAAGCTTTCTTT.

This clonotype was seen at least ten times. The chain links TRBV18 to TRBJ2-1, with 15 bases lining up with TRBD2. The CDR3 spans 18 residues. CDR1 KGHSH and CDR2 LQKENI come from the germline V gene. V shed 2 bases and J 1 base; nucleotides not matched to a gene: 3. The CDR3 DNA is TGTGCCAGCTCACCAACGGGACTAGCGGGAGGATCCTACAATGAGCAGTTCTTC. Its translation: CASSPTGLAGGSYNEQFF.

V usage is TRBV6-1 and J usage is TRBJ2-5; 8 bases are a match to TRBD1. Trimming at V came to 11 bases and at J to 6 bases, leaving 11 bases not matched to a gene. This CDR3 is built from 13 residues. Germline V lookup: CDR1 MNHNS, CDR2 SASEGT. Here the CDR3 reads CAGQGSREQTQYF. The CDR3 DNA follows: TGTGCCGGACAGGGATCTCGTGAGCAGACCCAGTACTTC.

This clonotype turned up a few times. The CDR3 sequence: CASSSGTGGRAFF. The CDR3 nucleotides read TGTGCCAGCAGCTCCGGGACAGGGGGTAGGGCTTTCTTT. J is TRBJ1-1 and V is TRBV11-2; TRBD1 agrees at 11 bases. The CDR3 extends over 13 amino acids. V was pared by 4 bases and J by 11 bases, with 6 bases of the junction left unmatched. From germline, CDR1 is SGHAT and CDR2 FQNNGV.

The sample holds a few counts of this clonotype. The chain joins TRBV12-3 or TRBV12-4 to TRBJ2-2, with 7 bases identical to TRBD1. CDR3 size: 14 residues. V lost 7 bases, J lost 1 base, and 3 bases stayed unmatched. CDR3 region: CASTRDRNTGELFF. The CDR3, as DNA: TGTGCCAGCACCCGGGACAGGAACACCGGGGAGCTGTTTTTT.

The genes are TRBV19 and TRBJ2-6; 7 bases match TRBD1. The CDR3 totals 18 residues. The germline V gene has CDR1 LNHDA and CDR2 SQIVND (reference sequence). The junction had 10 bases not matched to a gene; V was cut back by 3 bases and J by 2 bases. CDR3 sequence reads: CASSIGQGVFAGANVLTF. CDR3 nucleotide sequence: TGTGCCAGTAGTATCGGGCAGGGGGTCTTCGCTGGGGCCAACGTCCTGACTTTC.

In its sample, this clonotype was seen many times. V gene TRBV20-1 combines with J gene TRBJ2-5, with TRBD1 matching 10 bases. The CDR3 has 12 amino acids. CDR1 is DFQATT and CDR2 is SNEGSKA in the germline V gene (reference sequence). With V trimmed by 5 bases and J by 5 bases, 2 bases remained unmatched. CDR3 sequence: CSAPDRGETQYF. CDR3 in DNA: TGCAGTGCTCCGGACAGGGGGGAGACCCAGTACTTC.

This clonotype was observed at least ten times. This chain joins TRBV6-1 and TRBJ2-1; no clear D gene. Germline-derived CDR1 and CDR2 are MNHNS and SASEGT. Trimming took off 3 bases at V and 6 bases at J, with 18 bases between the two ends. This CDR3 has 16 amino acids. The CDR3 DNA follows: TGTGCCAGCAGTGATCTCCCCGCTCTAGTGATCAATGAGCAGTTCTTC. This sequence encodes CASSDLPALVINEQFF.

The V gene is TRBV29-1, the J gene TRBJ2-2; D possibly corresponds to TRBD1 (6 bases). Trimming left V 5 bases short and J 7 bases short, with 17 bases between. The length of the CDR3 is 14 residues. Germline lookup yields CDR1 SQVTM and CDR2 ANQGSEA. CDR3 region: CSVLTGTLNGELFF. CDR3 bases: TGCAGCGTTCTAACCGGGACACTTAACGGGGAGCTGTTTTTT.

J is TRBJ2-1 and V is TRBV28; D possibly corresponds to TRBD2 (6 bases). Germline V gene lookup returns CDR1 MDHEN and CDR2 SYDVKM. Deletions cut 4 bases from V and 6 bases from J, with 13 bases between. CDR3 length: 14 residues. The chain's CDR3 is CASSSTWRGNEQFF. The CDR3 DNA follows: TGTGCCAGCAGTTCAACTTGGAGGGGCAATGAGCAGTTCTTC.

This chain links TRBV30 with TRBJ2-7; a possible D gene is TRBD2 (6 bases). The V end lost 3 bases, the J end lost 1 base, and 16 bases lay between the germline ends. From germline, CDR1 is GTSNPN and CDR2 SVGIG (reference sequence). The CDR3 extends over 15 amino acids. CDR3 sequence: CAWSGGASRSYEQYF. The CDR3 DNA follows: TGTGCCTGGAGCGGCGGGGCGTCGAGATCCTACGAGCAGTACTTC.

CDR3: CASSSLSGENEQFF. The CDR3, as DNA: TGTGCCAGCAGCTCTCTTAGTGGGGAAAATGAGCAGTTCTTC. This chain joins TRBV5-8 and TRBJ2-1; D is unresolved. V was clipped by 3 bases and J by 7 bases, with 14 bases between them. CDR1 is SGHTS and CDR2 is YDEGEE in the germline V gene. CDR3 length: 14 residues.

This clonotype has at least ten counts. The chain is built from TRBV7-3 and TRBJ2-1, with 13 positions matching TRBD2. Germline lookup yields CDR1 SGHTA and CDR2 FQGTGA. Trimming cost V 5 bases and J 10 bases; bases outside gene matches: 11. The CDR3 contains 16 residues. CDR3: CASSPSLAGGLWEQFF. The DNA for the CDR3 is TGTGCCAGCAGCCCCTCACTAGCGGGGGGGCTCTGGGAGCAGTTCTTC. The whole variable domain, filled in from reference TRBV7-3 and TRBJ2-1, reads GAGVSQTPSNKVTEKGKYVELRCDPISGHTALYWYRQSLGQGPEFLIYFQGTGAADDSGLPNDRFFAVRPEGSVSTLKIQRTERGDSAVYLCASSPSLAGGLWEQFFGPGTRLTVL.

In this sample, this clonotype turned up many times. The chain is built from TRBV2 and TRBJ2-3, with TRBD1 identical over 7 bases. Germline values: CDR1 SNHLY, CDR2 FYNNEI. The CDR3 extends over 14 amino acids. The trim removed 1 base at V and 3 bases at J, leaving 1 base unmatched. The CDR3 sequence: CASSEDRGTDTQYF. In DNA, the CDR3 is TGTGCCAGCAGTGAAGACAGGGGTACAGATACGCAGTATTTT.

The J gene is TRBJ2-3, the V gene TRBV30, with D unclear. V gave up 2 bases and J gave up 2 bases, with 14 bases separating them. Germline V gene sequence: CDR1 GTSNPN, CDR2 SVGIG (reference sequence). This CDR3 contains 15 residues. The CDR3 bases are TGTGCCTGGAGTTCTCTGGCGTTCGACACAGATACGCAGTATTTT. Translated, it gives CAWSSLAFDTDTQYF.

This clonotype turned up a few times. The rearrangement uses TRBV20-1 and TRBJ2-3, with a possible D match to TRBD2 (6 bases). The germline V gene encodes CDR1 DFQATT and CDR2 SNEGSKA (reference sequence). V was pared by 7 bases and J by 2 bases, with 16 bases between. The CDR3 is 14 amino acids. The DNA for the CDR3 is TGCAGTGGCCTAGTTGCGGGGCTCACAGATACGCAGTATTTT. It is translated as CSGLVAGLTDTQYF.

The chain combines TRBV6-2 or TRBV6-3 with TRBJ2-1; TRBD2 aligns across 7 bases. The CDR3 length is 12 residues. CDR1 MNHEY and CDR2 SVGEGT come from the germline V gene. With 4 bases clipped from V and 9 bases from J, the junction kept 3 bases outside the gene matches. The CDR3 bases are TGTGCCAGCAGTTGGTCGGGGGGTGAGCAGTTCTTC. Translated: CASSWSGGEQFF.

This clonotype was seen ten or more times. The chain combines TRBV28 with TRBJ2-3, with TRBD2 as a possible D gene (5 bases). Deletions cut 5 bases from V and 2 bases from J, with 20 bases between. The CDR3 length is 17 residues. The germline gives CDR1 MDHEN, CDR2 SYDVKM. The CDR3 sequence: CASSPHRGGLPTDTQYF. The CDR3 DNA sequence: TGTGCCAGCAGTCCCCATAGAGGCGGGCTCCCCACAGATACGCAGTATTTT.